This T cell receptor (beta chain) was profiled in a study of blood T cell repertoires in COVID-19. Study-level information: Samples of COVID-19 (acute and convalescent) were obtained from the United States, Italy and Spain.

The CDR3 is 14 amino acids. CDR1 is MGHRA and CDR2 is YSYEKL in the germline V gene. Trimming cost V 5 bases and J 0 bases, with 11 bases left between them. Only in-frame clones appear in the TCRdb table, and some are missing; sequencing was by immunoSEQ multiplex PCR. In the table there are about 320,000 clones, roughly 86% of which are singletons. This sequence joins TRBV4-1 and TRBJ2-7; D remains ambiguous. Sequencing was done on a sample of peripheral blood. The origin of this receptor is a woman in her fifties or sixties with acute or convalescent COVID-19. CDR3 protein: CASSVRVSSYEQYF. The CDR3 DNA sequence: TGCGCCAGCAGCGTCCGGGTAAGCTCCTACGAGCAGTACTTC.